This T cell receptor beta chain is from a study of T-cell memory formation after mild COVID-19. Study outcomes and limitations: Clones that shrank (day 15 to 85) were balanced CD4/CD8, whereas later expanders leaned CD4+. CD4+ contracting clones were mainly CM and EM; CD8+ ones, EMRA. Pre-infection memory already had some responding clones, implying cross-reactive memory joined.

With V trimmed by 7 bases and J by 1 base, 1 base remained unmatched. The V gene's germline CDR1 is SQVTM and CDR2 ANQGSEA. The CDR3 sequence is 12 residues long. Concerning this clonotype: Its antigen is unknown.

It was 5'RACE with constant-segment primers that produced the TCR alpha and TCR beta cDNA libraries, which carried sample barcodes and UMIs. TCRdb recomputed calls from the 5' RACE reads with MiXCR, one row per CDR3 protein. The data contain 150,000 to 200,000 distinct CDR3 sequences, more than 14% of them singletons. The source of this sequence is an adult woman who had mild COVID-19 (a few samples of this study predate the infection). Cell type and time point are not known. The V and J genes are TRBV29-1 and TRBJ2-3, with TRBD1 matching over 8 bases. Sequences were obtained from PBMCs or a T cell subset sorted from them (not recorded which). The CDR3, as DNA: TGCAGCGAGGGACAGGGCACAGATACGCAGTATTTT. It yields the protein CSEGQGTDTQYF.